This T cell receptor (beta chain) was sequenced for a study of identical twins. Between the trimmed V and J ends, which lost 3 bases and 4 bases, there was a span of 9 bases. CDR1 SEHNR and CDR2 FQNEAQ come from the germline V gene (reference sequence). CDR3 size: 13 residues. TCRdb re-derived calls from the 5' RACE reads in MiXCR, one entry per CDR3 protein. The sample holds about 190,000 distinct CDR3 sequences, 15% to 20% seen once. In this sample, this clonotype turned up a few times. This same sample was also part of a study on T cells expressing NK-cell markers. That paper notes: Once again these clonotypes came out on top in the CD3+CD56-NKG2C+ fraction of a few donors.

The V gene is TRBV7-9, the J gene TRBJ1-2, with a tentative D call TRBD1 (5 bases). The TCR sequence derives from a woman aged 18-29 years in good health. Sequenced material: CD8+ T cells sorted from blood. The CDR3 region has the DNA TGTGCCAGCAGCTTGAACAGGCCCTATGGCTACACCTTC. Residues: CASSLNRPYGYTF.